This TCR beta chain was sequenced in a study of neurological immune-mediated disorders. The study, taken as a whole, reports: Among expanded clones, no CDR3 amino acid sequences were shared across subjects, a pattern suggesting private repertoires in all groups.

This CDR3 has 14 residues. Germline V gene lookup returns CDR1 SGHRS and CDR2 YFSETQ. With 0 bases removed from V and 7 bases from J, the gap between germline ends came to 14 bases. In the case of this clonotype: No antigen is known for it.

The cDNA was generated by 5'RACE with 10-nucleotide random UMIs. One entry per CDR3 protein, called by TCRdb with MiXCR from the 5' RACE reads. The repertoire holds around 46,000 distinct CDR3 sequences, with roughly 23% as singletons. The specimen sequenced was PBMCs. J is TRBJ2-7 and V is TRBV5-1, with D perhaps TRBD2 (6 bases). The TCR comes from a woman aged 70 to 79 in good health. The CDR3 DNA reads TGCGCCAGCAGCTTGGTAGGGACTTCGGGAGAGCAGTACTTC. It yields the protein CASSLVGTSGEQYF.